The 9 T cell receptor beta chains presented below share a single source sample, sequenced in a study of cytomegalovirus exposure and HLA in healthy donors. The PCR ran on 60 Vbeta and 13 Jbeta primers. TCRdb's copy holds only in-frame clones and misses some; the assay was immunoSEQ multiplex PCR. The sample holds nearly 200,000 clones; roughly 80% are singletons and the top ten take approximately 0.39%. Sequenced input: PBMCs. The receptors shown here come from a male donor in good health and CMV-seropositive.

This clone was detected only a few times. The V gene is TRBV7-9, the J gene TRBJ2-3; D not certain. V gave up 3 bases and J gave up 4 bases, with 14 bases separating them. The CDR3 has 15 amino acids. CDR1 is SEHNR and CDR2 is FQNEAQ in the germline V gene (reference sequence). CDR3 in amino acids: CASSFVGSYADTQYF. CDR3 in DNA: TGTGCCAGCAGCTTTGTGGGCTCGTACGCAGATACGCAGTATTTT.

The CDR3 coding sequence is TGTGCCTGTGCCCCTGGCACCAGGGCAGATACGCAGTATTTT. Protein sequence: CACAPGTRADTQYF. The chain has TRBV30 and TRBJ2-3; D may be TRBD1 (5 bases). Germline V gene sequence: CDR1 GTSNPN, CDR2 SVGIG (reference sequence). The CDR3 extends over 14 amino acids. Trimming pared 6 bases from V and 4 bases from J, leaving 17 bases between. Combining the CDR3 with reference TRBV30 and TRBJ2-3 gives the whole variable domain SQTIHQWPATLVQPVGSPLSLECTVEGTSNPNLYWYRQAAGRGLQLLFYSVGIGQISSEVPQNLSASRPQDRQFILSSKKLLLSDSGFYLCACAPGTRADTQYFGPGTRLTVL.

This clone was detected once. V is TRBV12-5 and J is TRBJ2-1; 7 nucleotides match TRBD1. The CDR3 consists of 15 residues. Trimming took 7 bases from V and 5 from J; bases not matched to a gene: 11. The germline CDR1 and CDR2 sequences are LGHNT and FRNRAP. CDR3 residues: CASASDRLSDNEQFF. In DNA form, the CDR3 reads TGTGCTAGTGCTTCGGACAGGCTCTCAGACAATGAGCAGTTCTTC. The whole variable domain, remainder taken from reference TRBV12-5 and TRBJ2-1, is DARVTQTPRHKVTEMGQEVTMRCQPILGHNTVFWYRQTMMQGLELLAYFRNRAPLDDSGMPKDRFSAEMPDATLATLKIQPSEPRDSAVYFCASASDRLSDNEQFFGPGTRLTVL.

This clone appeared once. This chain uses TRBV6-5 with TRBJ1-5; TRBD1 is a possible D gene (6 bases). The V end was cut by 6 bases, the J end by 10 bases, with 16 bases between. Germline V gene data show CDR1 as MNHEY and CDR2 as SVGAGI. The CDR3 is made up of 13 amino acids. The CDR3 loop is CASSRQEYGPQHF. The CDR3 nucleotides read TGTGCCAGCAGCCGACAGGAGTATGGACCCCAGCATTTT.

This chain uses TRBV6-5 with TRBJ1-2; possible D gene TRBD1, 6 bases. CDR3 size: 15 residues. The V end was cut by 6 bases, the J end by 1 base, with 15 bases between. Germline V CDR1 and CDR2: MNHEY, SVGAGI. The DNA of the CDR3 is TGTGCCAGCAGCATCCTCACGGACAGTAACTATGGCTACACCTTC. It yields the protein CASSILTDSNYGYTF.

This clone has only a few counts. The V and J genes are TRBV29-1 and TRBJ1-1; no reliable D call. The CDR3 runs to 12 residues. Trimming cost V 7 bases and J 3 bases, with 12 bases left between them. The germline CDR1 and CDR2 sequences are SQVTM and ANQGSEA. In DNA form, the CDR3 reads TGCAGCGCTGGTCGTTCGGACACTGAAGCTTTCTTT. Translating it yields CSAGRSDTEAFF. Filled out from reference TRBV29-1 and TRBJ1-1, the complete variable domain reads SAVISQKPSRDICQRGTSLTIQCQVDSQVTMMFWYRQQPGQSLTLIATANQGSEATYESGFVIDKFPISRPNLTFSTLTVSNMSPEDSSIYLCSAGRSDTEAFFGQGTRLTVV.

The V and J genes are TRBV4-3 and TRBJ2-3; 9 positions agree with TRBD2. Germline-derived CDR1 and CDR2 are LGHNA and YSLEER. The CDR3 has 17 amino acids. V lost 3 bases, J lost 6 bases, and 13 bases stayed unmatched. The CDR3 sequence is CASSQVRDSGSPDTQYF. Here the CDR3 DNA reads TGCGCCAGCAGCCAGGTCCGAGATAGCGGGAGCCCCGATACGCAGTATTTT.

V gene TRBV4-2 combines with J gene TRBJ2-2; 7 positions agree with TRBD1. Germline assignment: CDR1 LGHNA and CDR2 YNFKEQ. The CDR3 loop spans 17 amino acids. V was pared by 3 bases and J by 7 bases, with 14 bases of the junction left unmatched. DNA of the CDR3: TGTGCCAGCAGCCAGCCCACTGACAGGGTCGGAAACGGGGAGCTGTTTTTT. Encoded protein: CASSQPTDRVGNGELFF.

This clone has a single count. The chain uses TRBV6-1 and TRBJ2-3; D perhaps matches TRBD2 (6 bases). Trimming took off 0 bases at V and 7 bases at J, with 17 bases between the two ends. CDR3 length: 16 amino acids. Germline V CDR1 and CDR2: MNHNS, SASEGT. The CDR3 DNA sequence: TGTGCCAGCAGTGAAGCAGGAGGGGCGGGGATTAATACGCAGTATTTT. Its protein product is CASSEAGGAGINTQYF.